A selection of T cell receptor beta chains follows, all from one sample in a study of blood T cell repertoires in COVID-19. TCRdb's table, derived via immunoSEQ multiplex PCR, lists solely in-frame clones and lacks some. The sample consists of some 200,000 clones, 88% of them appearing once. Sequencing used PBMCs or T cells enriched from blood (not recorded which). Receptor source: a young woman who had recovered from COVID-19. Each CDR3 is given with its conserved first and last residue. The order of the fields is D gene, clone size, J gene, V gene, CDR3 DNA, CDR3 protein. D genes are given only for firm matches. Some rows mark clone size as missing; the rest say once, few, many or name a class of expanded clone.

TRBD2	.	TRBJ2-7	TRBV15	TGTGCCACCAGCAGAGATCGGGAGCGGGGGAGCTCCTACGAGCAGTACTTC	CATSRDRERGSSYEQYF
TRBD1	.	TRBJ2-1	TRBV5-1	TGCGCCAGCAGCCCGGGACAGGGGCAATACAATGAGCAGTTCTTC	CASSPGQGQYNEQFF
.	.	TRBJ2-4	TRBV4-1	TGCGCCAGCAGCCAAGGACCTCTGGATGGGAGCAAAAACATTCAGTACTTC	CASSQGPLDGSKNIQYF
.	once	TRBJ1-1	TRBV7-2	TGTGCCAGCAGCTTAGATTTGTTTATCACTGAAGCTTTCTTT	CASSLDLFITEAFF
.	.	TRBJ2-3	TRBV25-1	TGTGCCAGCAGTGAGGCAGGGAGGGATACGCAGTATTTT	CASSEAGRDTQYF
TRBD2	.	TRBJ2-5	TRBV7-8	TGTGCCAGCAGCCTCCGGACTAGCGGTCCGGAGACCCAGTACTTC	CASSLRTSGPETQYF
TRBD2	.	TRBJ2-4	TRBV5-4	TGTGCCAGCAGCTATCCTGGGGGGGGAGCCAAAAACATTCAGTACTTC	CASSYPGGGAKNIQYF
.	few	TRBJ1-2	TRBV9	TGTGCCAGCAGCGTCGGCACAGGTCGGTCTCGGGGCTACACCTTC	CASSVGTGRSRGYTF
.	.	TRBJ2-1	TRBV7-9	TGTGCCAGCAGCTTAGTAAATAGTTACAATGAGCAGTTCTTC	CASSLVNSYNEQFF
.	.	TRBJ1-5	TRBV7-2	TGTGCCAGCAGCTTAAGGGGCAGTGGTCCGGGGGTTAGCAATCAGCCCCAGCATTTT	CASSLRGSGPGVSNQPQHF
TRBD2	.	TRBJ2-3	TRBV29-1	TGCAGCGTTGGTTTAGCGGGGGCCTTCACAGATACGCAGTATTTT	CSVGLAGAFTDTQYF
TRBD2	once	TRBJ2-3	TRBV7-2	TGTGCCAGCAGCCCCCGACTAGCGGGAGTTATCACAGATACGCAGTATTTT	CASSPRLAGVITDTQYF
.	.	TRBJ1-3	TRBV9	TGTGCCAGCAGCGTAGAGGGGAACACCATATATTTT	CASSVEGNTIYF
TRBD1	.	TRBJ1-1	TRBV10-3	TGTGCCATCAGCGACAGGGGGCAGGGAACTGAAGCTTTCTTT	CAISDRGQGTEAFF
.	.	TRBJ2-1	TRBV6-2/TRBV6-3	TGTGCCAGCAGTTATAGTGGAGCTGCAGCGTCATTTGAGCAGTTCTTC	CASSYSGAAASFEQFF
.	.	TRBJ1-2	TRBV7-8	TGTGCCAGCAGGGGGCAGGATTTGACCTACACCTTC	CASRGQDLTYTF
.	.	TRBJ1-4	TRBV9	TGTGCCAGCAGCGTTGGGCAGTCGAATGAAAAACTGTTTTTT	CASSVGQSNEKLFF
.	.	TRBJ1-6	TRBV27	TGTGCCAGCAGTTCCCCGATGCGGGGCTCACCCCTCCACTTT	CASSSPMRGSPLHF
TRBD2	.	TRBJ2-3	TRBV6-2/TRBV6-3	TGTGCCAGCAGTAAGCCTAGCGGGGGGATGGCGCAGTATTTT	CASSKPSGGMAQYF
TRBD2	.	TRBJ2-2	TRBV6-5	TGTGCCAGCAGACGGACTAGCAACACCGGGGAGCTGTTTTTT	CASRRTSNTGELFF
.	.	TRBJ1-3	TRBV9	TGTGCCAGCAGCGGTAGGAGGGTAGGCTCTGGAAACACCATATATTTT	CASSGRRVGSGNTIYF
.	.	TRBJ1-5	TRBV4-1	TGCGCCAGCAGCCAGCGGGCCCCTGGGCGTCAGCCCCAGCATTTT	CASSQRAPGRQPQHF
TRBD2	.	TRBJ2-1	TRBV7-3	TGTGCCAGCAGCTTACAAGCGGGGGGTAATGAGCAGTTCTTC	CASSLQAGGNEQFF
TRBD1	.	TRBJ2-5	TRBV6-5	TGTGCCAGCAAGGTCGGGACAGTCGAAGAGACCCAGTACTTC	CASKVGTVEETQYF
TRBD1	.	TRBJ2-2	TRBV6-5	TGTGCCAGCAGCCTCGGACAGGGCAGGGAGCTGTTTTTT	CASSLGQGRELFF
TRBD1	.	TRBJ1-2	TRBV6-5	TGTGCCAGCACCACAGGGGGCCGCTATGGCTACACCTTC	CASTTGGRYGYTF
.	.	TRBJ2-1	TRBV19	TGTGCCAGTAGTACGACAGTATACAATGAGCAGTTCTTC	CASSTTVYNEQFF
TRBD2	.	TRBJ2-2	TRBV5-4	TGTGCCAGCAGCTTGGGGACTAGCGGGGGGCCTCGGGAGCTGTTTTTT	CASSLGTSGGPRELFF
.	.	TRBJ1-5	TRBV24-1	TGTGCCACCAGTGAAGGGGATGATCAGCCCCAGCATTTT	CATSEGDDQPQHF
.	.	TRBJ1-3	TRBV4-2	TGTGCCAGCAGCCTGGTAGATGGAAACACCATATATTTT	CASSLVDGNTIYF